These 11 T cell receptor beta chains share one sample of origin, sequenced in a study of breast tumors, draining lymph nodes, adjacent tissues (dated by TCRdb to 2016 to 2017). Lymph node samples came from the axillary draining lymph nodes of breast cancer patients. Libraries were prepared through multiplex PCR. The reads were generated on an Illumina HiSeq 2000. TCRdb redid the processing of the public reads, applying fastp at Q25 and MiXCR, and retained in-frame beta chains. All rows with the same CDR3 protein become a single entry with the most common DNA and genes. For this sample the table gives approximately 210,000 distinct CDR3 sequences, of which roughly 32% were detected only once. The ten largest clonotypes hold roughly 1.3% of the sample. The sequenced sample consisted of axillary lymph node tissue. Receptors originate from a female donor with breast cancer. Some clones in this sample may be carry-over from other donors' samples.

A remark on this clonotype: The junction departs from germline at one end; a sequencing error may be responsible. This chain connects TRBV2 to TRBJ2-6; D may be TRBD1 or TRBD2 (5 bases each). This CDR3 is 17 amino acids long. Germline V gene lookup returns CDR1 SNHLY and CDR2 FYNNEI. The CDR3, as DNA: TGTGCCAGCAGGGGAGAGCAACTGAAGACTGGGGCCAACGTCCTGACCTTC. Its protein is CASRGEQLKTGANVLTF.

The V call is TRBV20-1, the J call TRBJ1-3, with 8 bases fitting TRBD1. Trimming removed 4 bases from V and 0 bases from J; junction bases left unmatched: 11. Germline CDR1 DFQATT, CDR2 SNEGSKA (reference sequence). There are 17 residues in the CDR3. The CDR3 loop is CSAKPLQGAFSGNTIYF. The CDR3 DNA reads TGCAGTGCTAAGCCCCTTCAGGGGGCATTCTCTGGAAACACCATATATTTT.

This clonotype has a count of ten or more. The chain carries TRBV10-3 and TRBJ2-4; TRBD1 matches at 12 bases. V lost 3 bases and J lost 3; bases outside the gene matches: 12. This CDR3 contains 19 residues. In germline, CDR1 is ENHRY, CDR2 SYGVKD. CDR3 DNA sequence: TGTGCCATCAGTGACGCAGGGACAGGGGGCGGTTGGGGCAAAAACATTCAGTACTTC. Amino acids: CAISDAGTGGGWGKNIQYF.

A note on this clonotype: A much more abundant neighbour one base away suggests this may be a read error. The chain carries TRBV5-6 and TRBJ2-2; D is unresolved. This CDR3 is built from 14 residues. The germline CDR1 and CDR2 sequences are SGHDT and YYEEEE. Trimming pared 2 bases from V and 4 bases from J, leaving 9 bases between. CDR3 nucleotide sequence: TGTGCCAGCAGCTTTCGGGTGACCACCGGGGAGCTGTTTTTT. This sequence encodes CASSFRVTTGELFF.

A remark on this clonotype: Compared with germline, one end of the junction differs, possibly owing to a read error. The chain has TRBV24-1 and TRBJ2-1, with D perhaps TRBD1 (5 bases). The germline V gene has CDR1 KGHDR and CDR2 SFDVKD. The CDR3 contains 13 residues. The DNA of the CDR3 is TGTGCCACCAGTGCCCCAGGGTCCAATGAGCGGTTCTTC. It is translated as CATSAPGSNERFF.

This clonotype was detected a few times. CDR3 coding DNA: TGTGCCAGCAGTACCAAGTGGGGGCAGACTGAAGCTTTCTTT. It encodes CASSTKWGQTEAFF. The chain recombines TRBV2 with TRBJ1-1; D is perhaps TRBD1 (6 bases). This CDR3 comprises 14 residues. Germline CDR1 is SNHLY and CDR2 is FYNNEI. V lost 5 bases and J lost 5, with 15 bases in between.

This clonotype was counted between two and nine times. This may arise from a read error, as a much more abundant clone is one base away. The CDR3 carries no conserved terminal phenylalanine or tryptophan, so it likely arises from a read error. The chain carries TRBV19 and TRBJ2-5, with TRBD2 matching over 13 bases. The CDR3 is 16 residues long. Germline CDR1 reads LNHDA; CDR2 reads SQIVND (reference sequence). Trimming took 5 bases from V and 3 from J; bases not matched to a gene: 6. The CDR3 DNA sequence: TGTGCCAGTAGTGGACTAGCGGGAGAACGGAAAGAGACCCAGTACTCC. Protein: CASSGLAGERKETQYS.

There are many counts of this clonotype. V is TRBV18 and J is TRBJ2-1, with no clear D. Germline values: CDR1 KGHSH, CDR2 LQKENI. There are 14 residues in the CDR3. Trimming removed 3 bases at V and 2 bases at J, with 8 bases between. CDR3 protein: CASSPSVTYNEQFF. The CDR3 bases are TGTGCCAGCTCACCGTCGGTTACCTACAATGAGCAGTTCTTC.

This clonotype showed up many times. The chain joins TRBV7-3 to TRBJ2-1; 9 bases line up with TRBD1. The germline V gene encodes CDR1 SGHTA and CDR2 FQGTGA. The ends lost 2 bases at V and 5 bases at J; junction bases unmatched: 4. This CDR3 contains 15 residues. The CDR3 region has the DNA TGTGCCAGCAGCTTAGAACAGGGGGCCCACAATGAGCAGTTCTTC. This encodes CASSLEQGAHNEQFF.

The table lists this clonotype with many counts. This chain joins TRBV5-1 and TRBJ1-5; D unresolved. Per germline, CDR1 SGHRS and CDR2 YFSETQ. The CDR3 totals 16 residues. V lost 0 bases to trimming and J lost 0 bases, with 10 bases between them. CDR3 sequence: CASSLGPPGSNQPQHF. In DNA, the CDR3 is TGCGCCAGCAGCTTGGGGCCCCCGGGTAGCAATCAGCCCCAGCATTTT.

This clonotype appeared many times. The DNA of the CDR3 is TGTGCCAGCAGCAGAGGGTCGGGGACTAGCGGCTACGAGCAGTACTTC. This translates into CASSRGSGTSGYEQYF. The rearrangement links TRBV9 to TRBJ2-7; 11 nucleotides line up with TRBD2. This CDR3 region has 16 residues. The germline CDR1 and CDR2 sequences are SGDLS and YYNGEE. Trimming cost V 4 bases and J 3 bases; bases outside gene matches: 9. The entire variable domain, with the rest obtained from reference TRBV9 and TRBJ2-7, is as follows: DSGVTQTPKHLITATGQRVTLRCSPRSGDLSVYWYQQSLDQGLQFLIQYYNGEERAKGNILERFSAQQFPDLHSELNLSSLELGDSALYFCASSRGSGTSGYEQYFGPGTRLTVT.